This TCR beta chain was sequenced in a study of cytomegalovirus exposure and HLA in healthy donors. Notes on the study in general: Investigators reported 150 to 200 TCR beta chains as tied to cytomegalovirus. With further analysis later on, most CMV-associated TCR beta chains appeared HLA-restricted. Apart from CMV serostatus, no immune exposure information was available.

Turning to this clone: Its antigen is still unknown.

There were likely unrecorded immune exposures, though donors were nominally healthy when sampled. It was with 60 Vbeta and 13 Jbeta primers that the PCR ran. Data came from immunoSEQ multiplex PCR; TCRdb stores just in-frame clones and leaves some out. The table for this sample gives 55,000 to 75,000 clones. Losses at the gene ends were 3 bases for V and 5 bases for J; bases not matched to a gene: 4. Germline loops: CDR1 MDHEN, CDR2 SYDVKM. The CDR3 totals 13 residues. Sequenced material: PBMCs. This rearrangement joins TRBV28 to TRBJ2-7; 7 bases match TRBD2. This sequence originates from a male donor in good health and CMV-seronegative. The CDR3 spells CASSLGGVHEQYF. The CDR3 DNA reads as TGTGCCAGCAGTTTGGGGGGGGTCCACGAGCAGTACTTC.